These 4 T cell receptor beta chains came from one sample sequenced in a study of T cells after posttransplantation cyclophosphamide. Sequenced by immunoSEQ multiplex PCR; TCRdb stores in-frame clones only, minus some. This sample comprises just over 25,000 clones, none seen once only. The sample comprised PBMCs. These receptor sequences come from a man aged 50 to 60 in good health, CMV-negative, and a related stem cell transplant donor.

At least ten counts were recorded for this clone. V is TRBV5-1 and J is TRBJ1-1; 10 nucleotides agree with TRBD1. Trimming took 0 bases from V and 5 from J; bases not matched to a gene: 7. CDR3 length equals 16 residues. Germline CDR1 and CDR2: SGHRS and YFSETQ. The CDR3 DNA sequence: TGCGCCAGCAGCTTGGAACCGGGACAGGGGTCAACTGAAGCTTTCTTT. Protein sequence: CASSLEPGQGSTEAFF.

The chain uses TRBV30 and TRBJ1-2; 7 nucleotides align to TRBD1. CDR1 and CDR2 (germline): GTSNPN, SVGIG (reference sequence). The CDR3 spans 13 residues. The junction had 5 bases not matched to a gene; V was cut back by 0 bases and J by 7 bases. The CDR3 reads CAWSVSGGTGYTF. The CDR3, as DNA: TGTGCCTGGAGTGTTTCAGGGGGTACTGGCTACACCTTC.

There are many counts of this clone. This chain joins TRBV7-2 and TRBJ2-1, with 8 bases fitting TRBD2. This CDR3 has 14 residues. V lost 5 bases, J lost 8 bases, and 8 bases stayed unmatched. Germline V CDR1 and CDR2: SGHTA, FQGNSA. The CDR3 DNA reads TGTGCCAGCAGCCGTAGCGGGATCTCCCATGAGCAGTTCTTC. Translation gives CASSRSGISHEQFF.

V is TRBV5-5 and J is TRBJ2-5; 7 bases align to TRBD1. The J call may be mistaken, given a closer DNA end match to TRBJ2-7. Looked up from germline, CDR1 is SGHKS and CDR2 is YYEKEE (reference sequence). The CDR3 has 14 amino acids. The CDR3 coding sequence is TGTGCCAGCAGCTTGGTAAAGGGGGCGGACGAGCAGTACTTC. Translation gives CASSLVKGADEQYF.